A selection of T cell receptor beta chains follows, all from one sample in a study of cytomegalovirus exposure and HLA in healthy donors. Repertoires were generated with immunoSEQ multiplex PCR, while TCRdb's copy carries only in-frame clones and drops some. Here the sample spans 60,000 to 70,000 clones, around four fifths being singletons. The sequencing input was PBMCs. The receptors come from a male donor in good health and CMV-seropositive. Both conserved end residues are part of each CDR3. A D gene is named only where the DNA matches it firmly. Only part of the rows carry a size: once, few, many, or a class if the clone is expanded.

len	v_gene	abundance	j_gene	d_gene	CDR3aa	CDR3nt
14	TRBV29-1	-	TRBJ1-1	TRBD1	CSVWTGGTGTEAFF	TGCAGCGTGTGGACAGGGGGCACGGGCACTGAAGCTTTCTTT
14	TRBV4-1	-	TRBJ2-7	TRBD1	CASSLISTGGEQYF	TGCGCCAGCAGCCTTATCTCGACAGGGGGGGAGCAGTACTTC
14	TRBV4-3	-	TRBJ1-1	-	CASSQDRFYDEAFF	TGCGCCAGCAGCCAAGATCGGTTTTATGATGAAGCTTTCTTT
15	TRBV19	-	TRBJ1-4	-	CASSIQGGGNEKLFF	TGTGCCAGTAGTATACAGGGCGGCGGTAATGAAAAACTGTTTTTT
16	TRBV30	-	TRBJ1-1	-	CAWSVVGEAPNTEAFF	TGTGCCTGGAGTGTAGTAGGGGAGGCACCGAACACTGAAGCTTTCTTT
14	TRBV9	-	TRBJ1-1	-	CASSGGGDSGEAFF	TGTGCCAGCAGCGGGGGAGGGGACTCGGGGGAAGCTTTCTTT
13	TRBV5-1	-	TRBJ2-1	-	CASSLDSYNEQFF	TGCGCCAGCAGCTTGGACAGCTACAATGAGCAGTTCTTC
17	TRBV9	-	TRBJ2-3	TRBD2	CASSPSGGDSSTDTQYF	TGTGCCAGCAGCCCCAGCGGGGGCGACTCTAGCACAGATACGCAGTATTTT
14	TRBV23-1	-	TRBJ2-7	-	CASSQFWRGPEQYF	TGCGCCAGCAGTCAATTTTGGCGAGGGCCCGAGCAGTACTTC
16	TRBV27	-	TRBJ2-7	-	CASSLSKGAVGYEQYF	TGTGCCAGCAGTTTATCAAAAGGAGCCGTGGGCTACGAGCAGTACTTC
12	TRBV27	few	TRBJ1-1	-	CASRQLNTEAFF	TGTGCCAGCAGACAACTGAACACTGAAGCTTTCTTT
14	TRBV18	-	TRBJ2-5	-	CASSRFGSQETQYF	TGTGCCAGCTCACGATTCGGGTCGCAAGAGACCCAGTACTTC
14	TRBV7-3	-	TRBJ1-1	TRBD1	CASSSGQGAPEAFF	TGTGCCAGCAGCTCCGGACAGGGGGCGCCTGAAGCTTTCTTT
15	TRBV5-5	few	TRBJ1-5	-	CASSLQAGDGQPQHF	TGTGCCAGCAGCCTCCAAGCAGGGGATGGACAGCCCCAGCATTTT
11	TRBV30	-	TRBJ2-7	-	CAWIGSYEQYF	TGTGCCTGGATTGGCAGCTACGAGCAGTACTTC
16	TRBV4-3	-	TRBJ1-4	-	CASSQDRRGSNEKLFF	TGCGCCAGCAGCCAAGATCGGAGGGGATCTAATGAAAAACTGTTTTTT
13	TRBV2	-	TRBJ1-3	TRBD1	CASKTGDGNTIYF	TGTGCCAGCAAGACAGGGGATGGAAACACCATATATTTT
16	TRBV19	-	TRBJ2-3	TRBD1	CASSIDSRGGRDTQYF	TGTGCCAGTAGTATAGATAGCAGAGGGGGCAGAGATACGCAGTATTTT
13	TRBV29-1	-	TRBJ2-1	-	CSVLQGMRNEQFF	TGCAGCGTTCTCCAGGGGATGCGCAATGAGCAGTTCTTC
14	TRBV6-6	-	TRBJ1-5	-	CASSDQGSGQPQHF	TGTGCCAGCAGTGACCAGGGCTCGGGTCAGCCCCAGCATTTT
13	TRBV6-1	-	TRBJ1-2	TRBD1	CASSLTGEIGYTF	TGTGCCAGCAGCCTGACAGGGGAAATAGGCTACACCTTC
12	TRBV7-9	-	TRBJ2-7	TRBD2	CASRTSSHEQYF	TGTGCCAGCCGGACTAGCTCCCACGAGCAATACTTC
15	TRBV19	-	TRBJ2-1	-	CASSPSGNRVNEQFF	TGTGCCAGTAGTCCCAGCGGCAATCGAGTCAATGAGCAGTTCTTC
15	TRBV6-5	-	TRBJ2-1	TRBD1	CASSKTGTGFNEQFF	TGTGCCAGCAGTAAAACCGGGACAGGCTTCAATGAGCAGTTCTTC
13	TRBV18	-	TRBJ1-2	-	CASSPSDQRGYTF	TGTGCCAGCTCACCAAGTGATCAGAGGGGCTACACCTTC
13	TRBV9	-	TRBJ1-2	-	CASSVQVNYGYTF	TGTGCCAGCAGCGTACAGGTTAACTATGGCTACACCTTC
12	TRBV7-6	-	TRBJ1-1	-	CASGSRGSAAFF	TGTGCCAGCGGCTCCAGGGGATCGGCCGCTTTCTTT
13	TRBV7-9	-	TRBJ1-2	-	CASSLIDSYGYTF	TGTGCCAGCAGCTTAATAGACAGCTATGGCTACACCTTC
16	TRBV7-8	-	TRBJ2-1	TRBD1	CASSLDRAGGLNEQFF	TGTGCCAGCAGCTTGGACAGGGCCGGGGGATTAAATGAGCAGTTCTTC
18	TRBV11-3	-	TRBJ2-3	-	CASSLAPPRDFFTDTQYF	TGTGCCAGCAGCTTGGCCCCCCCCCGGGACTTTTTCACAGATACGCAGTATTTT
15	TRBV5-1	-	TRBJ1-2	TRBD1	CASSTGTGTRDGYTF	TGCGCCAGCAGCACCGGGACAGGGACGCGGGATGGCTACACCTTC
13	TRBV11-3	-	TRBJ2-1	-	CASSLGIQGPQFF	TGTGCCAGCAGCTTAGGAATACAGGGACCGCAGTTCTTC
15	TRBV14	-	TRBJ1-2	-	CASSQTDRLYYGYTF	TGTGCCAGCAGCCAAACGGACAGACTTTACTATGGCTACACCTTC
12	TRBV30	-	TRBJ1-1	-	CAWKRVNTEAFF	TGTGCCTGGAAGAGGGTAAACACTGAAGCTTTCTTT
15	TRBV6-5	few	TRBJ2-7	-	CASSYVQTGIYEQYF	TGTGCCAGCAGTTACGTTCAAACAGGGATCTACGAGCAGTACTTC
13	TRBV10-3	-	TRBJ2-2	-	CAISVRTLSELFF	TGTGCCATCAGTGTCCGGACACTTAGTGAGCTGTTTTTT
14	TRBV6-5	-	TRBJ2-2	-	CASSYSSGTGELFF	TGTGCCAGCAGTTACTCGAGTGGCACCGGGGAGCTGTTTTTT
16	TRBV28	-	TRBJ2-7	TRBD1	CASRGAGQGARYEQYF	TGTGCCAGCAGGGGAGCGGGACAGGGGGCGAGGTACGAGCAGTACTTC
17	TRBV7-9	once	TRBJ2-3	TRBD2	CASSLGTSGGAADTQYF	TGTGCCAGCAGCTTAGGGACTAGCGGGGGGGCCGCAGATACGCAGTATTTT
16	TRBV14	-	TRBJ2-7	-	CASSQVGRGPFYEQYF	TGTGCCAGCAGCCAAGTGGGCAGGGGTCCCTTTTACGAGCAGTACTTC
12	TRBV11-2	-	TRBJ1-2	TRBD1	CASTEGADGYTF	TGTGCCAGCACTGAGGGGGCGGATGGCTACACCTTC
13	TRBV9	once	TRBJ1-2	-	CASSVDSRDGYTF	TGTGCCAGCAGCGTAGATTCCCGGGATGGCTACACCTTC
14	TRBV7-8	once	TRBJ2-5	-	CASSLELARETQYF	TGTGCCAGCAGCTTAGAGCTAGCTCGAGAGACCCAGTACTTC
17	TRBV7-9	once	TRBJ2-7	TRBD2	CASSLGLAGGLTYEQYF	TGTGCCAGCAGCTTAGGACTAGCGGGGGGCCTAACCTACGAGCAGTACTTC
14	TRBV19	once	TRBJ1-6	-	CASSIGQPNSPLHF	TGTGCCAGTAGTATAGGACAGCCGAATTCACCCCTCCACTTT
15	TRBV5-1	few	TRBJ1-1	-	CASSLVFGGSTEAFF	TGCGCCAGCAGCTTAGTTTTTGGGGGGTCCACTGAAGCTTTCTTT
15	TRBV28	few	TRBJ2-3	-	CASSFQRASTDTQYF	TGTGCCAGCAGTTTTCAGCGGGCGAGCACAGATACGCAGTATTTT
16	TRBV5-1	once	TRBJ1-3	-	CASSLAGGAAGNTIYF	TGCGCCAGCAGCTTGGCCGGGGGGGCGGCCGGAAACACCATATATTTT
15	TRBV10-2	-	TRBJ1-5	-	CASSENRQHNQPQHF	TGCGCCAGCAGTGAGAATCGACAGCACAATCAGCCCCAGCATTTT
14	TRBV15	few	TRBJ1-4	-	CATSRQGWNEKLFF	TGTGCCACCAGCAGACAGGGGTGGAATGAAAAACTGTTTTTT
12	TRBV6-5	-	TRBJ2-7	TRBD1	CASSSTGNEQYF	TGTGCCAGCAGTTCGACAGGGAACGAGCAGTACTTC
15	TRBV9	-	TRBJ1-3	TRBD1	CASSHFRGSGNTIYF	TGTGCCAGCAGTCATTTCAGGGGGTCTGGAAACACCATATATTTT
16	TRBV11-3	-	TRBJ2-3	TRBD2	CASSLNTGLASDTQYF	TGTGCCAGCAGCTTAAACACAGGACTAGCTTCAGATACGCAGTATTTT
16	TRBV7-2	-	TRBJ2-5	-	CASSQGSGAGGETQYF	TGTGCCAGCAGCCAGGGGAGCGGGGCCGGCGGGGAGACCCAGTACTTC
14	TRBV7-2	once	TRBJ1-1	TRBD1	CASSFKDRGTEAFF	TGTGCCAGCAGCTTCAAGGACAGGGGCACTGAAGCTTTCTTT
15	TRBV27	few	TRBJ2-3	TRBD2	CASRISGGGTDTQYF	TGTGCCAGCAGAATTAGCGGGGGGGGCACAGATACGCAGTATTTT
14	TRBV10-2	few	TRBJ2-7	-	CASCATRGPYEQYF	TGCGCCAGCTGCGCGACCAGAGGGCCCTACGAGCAGTACTTC
15	TRBV18	-	TRBJ1-5	-	CASSPGPYSNQPQHF	TGTGCCAGCTCACCAGGGCCTTATAGCAATCAGCCCCAGCATTTT
13	TRBV7-9	once	TRBJ1-2	-	CASSAPGSYGYTF	TGTGCCAGCAGCGCACCCGGGAGCTATGGCTACACCTTC